This T cell receptor beta chain was documented in a study of molecular identifiers for immune sequencing clone quantification. Overall study results and limits: More than 97% of effector molecules, versus under 1% of naive-cell molecules, belonged to clones above 20 RNA copies.

Both previously described methods and listed TCR primers were employed to make bulk TCR libraries. TCRdb reanalysed the PCR reads using MiXCR and keeps one entry per CDR3 protein. In the table there are around 480,000 distinct CDR3 sequences, roughly 25% of which are singletons. CDR3 length: 11 residues. J was trimmed by 4 bases and V by 10 bases; bases with no gene match: 4. The germline V gene has CDR1 MNHNS and CDR2 SASEGT. In this sample, this clonotype turned up a few times. The antigen is not known. The source material was naive CD8+ T cells from blood, with Jurkat cell RNA spiked in. Subset described: FACS-sorted CD8+CD4-CCR7+CD45RA+ naive T cells. The TCR originated in a human donor in good health. Some libraries in this study had Jurkat cell RNA spiked in. The chain is built from TRBV6-1 and TRBJ2-7; 7 bases map to TRBD1. CDR3 sequence: CAIYRGYEQYF. The CDR3 DNA reads TGTGCCATCTACAGGGGATACGAGCAGTACTTC.